In this sample, the clone carrying this TCR beta chain turned up a few times. The data belong to a study of blood T cell repertoires in COVID-19. Across the whole study: From the United States, Italy and Spain came samples of acute and convalescent COVID-19. Sample material is recorded as cDNA or gDNA derived from T cells, B-cell-depleted T cells, or PBMCs.

Assay used: immunoSEQ multiplex PCR; TCRdb lists only in-frame clones, some missing. The sample has 45,000 to 55,000 clones; approximately 88% are singletons. V was clipped by 4 bases and J by 1 base, with 14 bases between them. The CDR3 sequence is 15 residues long. The germline V gene has CDR1 WNHNN and CDR2 SYGVQD (reference sequence). The receptor was isolated from a human donor in a cohort sampled during active COVID-19. Sample: peripheral blood. The rearrangement uses TRBV10-1 and TRBJ2-7, with a weak D call TRBD2 (5 bases). CDR3 DNA: TGCGCCAGCAGTGGACACCTAGCCCCATCCTACGAGCAGTACTTC. Translating it yields CASSGHLAPSYEQYF.